Listed here are 6 T cell receptor beta chains from one sample, sequenced in a study of OX40 agonist ivuxolimab in advanced cancers. Here immunoSEQ multiplex PCR was the method, and the copy in TCRdb shows in-frame clones only, minus some. The sample lists 48,000 or so clones, 85% to 95% occurring once. Sequenced here: CD4+ or CD8+ T cells sorted from blood, sampled in a trial of the OX40 agonist ivuxolimab. These receptor sequences come from an adult with an advanced solid tumor such as melanoma, head and neck, liver or kidney cancer.

Comments on this clone: The same CDR3 arises from other DNA sequences in this sample as well. The genes are TRBV27 and TRBJ2-7; D gene unclear. This CDR3 comprises 11 residues. Looked up from germline, CDR1 is MNHEY and CDR2 is SMNVEV (reference sequence). V lost 4 bases, J lost 3 bases, and 4 bases lay in between. CDR3 loop: CASSSNYEQYF. In DNA, the CDR3 is TGTGCCAGCAGTTCAAACTACGAGCAGTACTTC.

There are a few counts of this clone. The gene calls are TRBV9 and TRBJ2-6, with D possibly being TRBD2 (5 bases). The CDR3 totals 15 residues. The germline V and J ends were trimmed by 0 bases and 2 bases, with 6 bases remaining between them. From germline, CDR1 is SGDLS and CDR2 YYNGEE. CDR3 amino acids: CASSVAGTGANVLTF. DNA of the CDR3: TGTGCCAGCAGCGTAGCGGGGACTGGGGCCAACGTCCTGACTTTC.

The rearrangement joins TRBV27 to TRBJ2-5; maybe TRBD1 (5 bases). The CDR3 length is 15 residues. Germline V lookup: CDR1 MNHEY, CDR2 SMNVEV (reference sequence). Trimming removed 5 bases at V and 2 bases at J, with 15 bases between. This CDR3 reads CASSRRLTGQETQYF. DNA for the CDR3: TGTGCCAGCAGTCGGCGTCTAACAGGTCAAGAGACCCAGTACTTC.

This rearrangement joins TRBV7-8 to TRBJ1-2; maybe TRBD1 (5 bases). This CDR3 has 14 residues. V gave up 5 bases and J gave up 3 bases, with 13 bases separating them. Germline V gene sequence: CDR1 SGHVS, CDR2 FQNEAQ. CDR3 loop: CASSTPGRHYGYTF. The CDR3 DNA reads as TGTGCCAGCAGCACCCCGGGACGGCACTATGGCTACACCTTC. The entire variable domain, with the rest obtained from reference TRBV7-8 and TRBJ1-2, is as follows: GAGVSQSPRYKVAKRGQDVALRCDPISGHVSLFWYQQALGQGPEFLTYFQNEAQLDKSGLPSDRFFAERPEGSVSTLKIQRTQQEDSAVYLCASSTPGRHYGYTFGSGTRLTVV.

The chain combines TRBV29-1 with TRBJ2-7, with a weak D call TRBD2 (5 bases). The CDR3 runs 13 residues. V lost 4 bases and J lost 4, with 14 bases in between. The germline V gene has CDR1 SQVTM and CDR2 ANQGSEA. CDR3 loop: CSVVKSGPYEQYF. The DNA for the CDR3 is TGCAGCGTTGTTAAGAGCGGTCCATACGAGCAGTACTTC.

V and J are TRBV7-4 and TRBJ2-7; 7 nucleotides align to TRBD2. The trim removed 5 bases at V and 0 bases at J, leaving 13 bases unmatched. Germline V gene data show CDR1 as SGHVT and CDR2 as SQSDAQ. The CDR3 runs 17 residues. The CDR3 sequence: CASSHARVQRDSYEQYF. Written as DNA, the CDR3 is TGTGCCAGCAGCCATGCCCGAGTCCAGCGGGACTCCTACGAGCAGTACTTC.